This T cell receptor (beta chain) was identified in a study of cytomegalovirus exposure and HLA in healthy donors. The data were produced by immunoSEQ multiplex PCR, yet TCRdb's version contains in-frame clones alone and is incomplete. The table shows approximately 270,000 clones, with about 86% occurring only once. While the first cohort had around 700 subjects, the donors belonged to the separate validation cohort of 100 to 150 subjects. Points from the study as a whole: Across donors, most TCRs were seen rarely, yet some public ones were widespread. The authors confirmed in vitro that three CMV-associated chains were specific for CMV antigens. The investigators catalogued about 170 TCR beta chains as cytomegalovirus-associated.

Comment on this clone: The antigen is not known.

The sequence was obtained from a woman younger than 35 in good health and CMV-seronegative. The sequencing sample was made of PBMCs.

The DNA for the CDR3 is TGTGCCAGCACCCTATACCGGCAGGGCAGTGACATTCAGTACTTC. Amino acids: CASTLYRQGSDIQYF. The gene calls are TRBV6-6 and TRBJ2-4; a weak D match, TRBD1 (5 bases). CDR3 length: 15 amino acids. V lost 7 bases, J lost 8 bases, and 21 bases lay in between. CDR1 is MNHNY and CDR2 is SVGAGI in the germline V gene (reference sequence).